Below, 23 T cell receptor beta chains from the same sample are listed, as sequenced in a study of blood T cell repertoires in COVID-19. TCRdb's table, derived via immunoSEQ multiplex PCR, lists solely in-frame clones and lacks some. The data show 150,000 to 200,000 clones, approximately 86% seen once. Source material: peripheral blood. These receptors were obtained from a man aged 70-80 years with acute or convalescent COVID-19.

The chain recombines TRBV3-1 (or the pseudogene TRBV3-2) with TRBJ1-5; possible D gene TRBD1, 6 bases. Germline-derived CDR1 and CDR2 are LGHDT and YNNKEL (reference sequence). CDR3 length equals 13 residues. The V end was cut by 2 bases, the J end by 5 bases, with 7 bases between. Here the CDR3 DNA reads TGTGCCAGCAGCCAAAACAGGGATCAGCCCCAGCATTTT. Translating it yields CASSQNRDQPQHF.

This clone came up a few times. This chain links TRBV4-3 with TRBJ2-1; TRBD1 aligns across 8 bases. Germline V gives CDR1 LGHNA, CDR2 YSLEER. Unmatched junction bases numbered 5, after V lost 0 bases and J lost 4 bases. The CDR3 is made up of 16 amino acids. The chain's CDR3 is CASSQDAQGAYNEQFF. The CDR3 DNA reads TGCGCCAGCAGCCAAGATGCGCAGGGGGCTTACAATGAGCAGTTCTTC.

CDR3 region: CASSSAGGPHNEQFF. Written as DNA, the CDR3 is TGTGCCAGCAGTTCAGCGGGAGGGCCGCACAATGAGCAGTTCTTC. The chain is built from TRBV27 and TRBJ2-1; 10 nucleotides match TRBD2. J gave up 5 bases and V 4 bases, and 5 bases lay outside the gene matches. The germline V gene encodes CDR1 MNHEY and CDR2 SMNVEV (reference sequence). This CDR3 has 15 residues.

Here the CDR3 reads CASRKWGVRTPGDRTDTQYF. CDR3 DNA sequence: TGTGCCAGCAGGAAGTGGGGGGTAAGGACGCCGGGGGATCGCACAGATACGCAGTATTTT. The chain recombines TRBV27 with TRBJ2-3, with a tentative D call TRBD2 (6 bases). Per the germline V gene, CDR1 is MNHEY and CDR2 is SMNVEV (reference sequence). This CDR3 is 20 amino acids long. Trimming left V 6 bases short and J 1 base short, with 29 bases between.

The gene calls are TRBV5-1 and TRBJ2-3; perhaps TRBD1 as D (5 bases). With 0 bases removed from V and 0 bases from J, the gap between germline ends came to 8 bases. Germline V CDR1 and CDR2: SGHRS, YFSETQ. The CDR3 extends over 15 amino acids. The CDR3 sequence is CASSLATASTDTQYF. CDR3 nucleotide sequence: TGCGCCAGCAGCTTGGCGACAGCTAGCACAGATACGCAGTATTTT.

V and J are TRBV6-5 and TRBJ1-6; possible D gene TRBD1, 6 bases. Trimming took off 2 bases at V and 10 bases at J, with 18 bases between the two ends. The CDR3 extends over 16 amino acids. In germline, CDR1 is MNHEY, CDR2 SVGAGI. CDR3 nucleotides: TGTGCCAGCAGTTACGCCGCGGGGGCCGGACGATCACCCCTCCACTTT. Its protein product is CASSYAAGAGRSPLHF.

Here the CDR3 DNA reads TGCGCCAGCAGCCCACCAGGACTGTATGGCTACACCTTC. Translated: CASSPPGLYGYTF. The chain uses TRBV4-1 and TRBJ1-2; D gene unclear. CDR3 length: 13 residues. CDR1 is MGHRA and CDR2 is YSYEKL in the germline V gene. V was trimmed by 4 bases and J by 5 bases, leaving 11 bases between them.

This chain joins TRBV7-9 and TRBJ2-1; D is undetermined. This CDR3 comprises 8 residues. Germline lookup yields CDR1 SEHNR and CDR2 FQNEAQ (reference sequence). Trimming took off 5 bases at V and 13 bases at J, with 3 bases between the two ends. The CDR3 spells CASSLQFF. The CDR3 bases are TGTGCCAGCAGCCTTCAGTTCTTC.

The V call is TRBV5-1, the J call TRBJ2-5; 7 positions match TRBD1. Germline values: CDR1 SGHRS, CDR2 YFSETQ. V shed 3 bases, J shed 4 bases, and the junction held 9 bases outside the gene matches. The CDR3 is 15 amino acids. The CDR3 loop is CASSSLPGTAETQYF. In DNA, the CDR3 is TGCGCCAGCAGCTCACTTCCTGGGACAGCAGAGACCCAGTACTTC.

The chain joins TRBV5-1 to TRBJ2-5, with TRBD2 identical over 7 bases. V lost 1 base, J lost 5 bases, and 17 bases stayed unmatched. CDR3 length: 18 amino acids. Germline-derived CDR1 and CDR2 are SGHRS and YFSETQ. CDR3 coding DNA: TGCGCCAGCAGCTTGAGGACGGCGGGAGAGGCCCTTGGGGAGACCCAGTACTTC. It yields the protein CASSLRTAGEALGETQYF.

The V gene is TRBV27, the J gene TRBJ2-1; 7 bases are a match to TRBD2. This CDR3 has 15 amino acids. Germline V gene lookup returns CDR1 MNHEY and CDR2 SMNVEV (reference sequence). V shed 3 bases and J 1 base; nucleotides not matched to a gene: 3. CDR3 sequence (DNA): TGTGCCAGCAGTTTTGACGGGAGGTCCTACAATGAGCAGTTCTTC. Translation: CASSFDGRSYNEQFF.

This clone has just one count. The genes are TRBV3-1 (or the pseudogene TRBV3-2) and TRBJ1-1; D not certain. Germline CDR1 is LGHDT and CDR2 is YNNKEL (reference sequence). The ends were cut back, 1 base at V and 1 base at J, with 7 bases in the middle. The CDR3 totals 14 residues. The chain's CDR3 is CASSQGLTNTEAFF. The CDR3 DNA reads TGTGCCAGCAGCCAAGGGCTTACGAACACTGAAGCTTTCTTT.

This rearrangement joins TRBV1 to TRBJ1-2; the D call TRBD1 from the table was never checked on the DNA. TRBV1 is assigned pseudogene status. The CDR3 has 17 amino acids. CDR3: CTSSRHIRAGALYGYTF. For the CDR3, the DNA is TGCACCAGCAGCCGTCATATACGTGCAGGGGCCCTCTATGGCTACACCTTC.

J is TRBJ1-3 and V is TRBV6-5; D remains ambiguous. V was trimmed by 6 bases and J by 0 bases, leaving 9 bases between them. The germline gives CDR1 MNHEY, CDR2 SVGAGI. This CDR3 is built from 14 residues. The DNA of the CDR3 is TGTGCCAGCAGGATGAGCTACTCTGGAAACACCATATATTTT. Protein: CASRMSYSGNTIYF.

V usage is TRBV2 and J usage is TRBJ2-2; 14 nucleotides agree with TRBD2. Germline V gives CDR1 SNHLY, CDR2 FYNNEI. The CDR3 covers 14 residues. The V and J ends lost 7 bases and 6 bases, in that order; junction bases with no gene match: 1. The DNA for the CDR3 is TGTGCCAGCAAGGGACTAGCGGGAGCCGGGGAGCTGTTTTTT. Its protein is CASKGLAGAGELFF.

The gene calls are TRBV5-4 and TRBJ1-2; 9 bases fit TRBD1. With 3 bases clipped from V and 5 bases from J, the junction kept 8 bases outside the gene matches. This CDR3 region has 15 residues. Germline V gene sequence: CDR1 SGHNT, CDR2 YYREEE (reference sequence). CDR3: CASSSRLGTGYGYTF. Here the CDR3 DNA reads TGTGCCAGCAGCTCCCGTTTAGGGACAGGGTATGGCTACACCTTC.

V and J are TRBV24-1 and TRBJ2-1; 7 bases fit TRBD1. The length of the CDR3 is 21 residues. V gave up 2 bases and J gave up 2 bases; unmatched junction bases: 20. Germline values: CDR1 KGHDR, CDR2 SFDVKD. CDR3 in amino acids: CATSDSLDRAMKTWTYNEQFF. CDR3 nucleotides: TGTGCCACCAGTGATTCCCTTGACAGGGCGATGAAAACATGGACCTACAATGAGCAGTTCTTC.

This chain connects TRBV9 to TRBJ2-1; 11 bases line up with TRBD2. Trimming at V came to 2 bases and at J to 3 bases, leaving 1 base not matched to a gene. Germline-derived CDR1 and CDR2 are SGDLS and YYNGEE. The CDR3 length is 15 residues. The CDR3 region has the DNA TGTGCCAGCAGCGTCACTAGCGGGGGCTACAATGAGCAGTTCTTC. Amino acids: CASSVTSGGYNEQFF.

In nucleotides, the CDR3 is TGTGCCATCAGTGGGGGACTAGCGGAGGCCTACGAGCAGTACTTC. Translating it yields CAISGGLAEAYEQYF. The rearrangement joins TRBV10-3 to TRBJ2-7, with 11 bases that match TRBD2. This CDR3 has 15 residues. CDR1 and CDR2 (germline): ENHRY, SYGVKD. V was clipped by 4 bases and J by 2 bases; unmatched bases: 4.

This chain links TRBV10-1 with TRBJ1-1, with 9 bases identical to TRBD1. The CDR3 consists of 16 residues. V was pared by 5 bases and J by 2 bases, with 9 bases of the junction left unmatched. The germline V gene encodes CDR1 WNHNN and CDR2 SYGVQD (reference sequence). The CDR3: CASSRDREGGNTEAFF. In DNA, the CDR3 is TGCGCCAGCAGTCGGGACAGGGAAGGGGGCAACACTGAAGCTTTCTTT.

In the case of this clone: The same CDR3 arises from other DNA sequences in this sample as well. The CDR3 coding sequence is TGTGCCAGCAGTTACTCGACAGGGGGCTATGGCTACACCTTC. Its protein is CASSYSTGGYGYTF. This chain uses TRBV6-5 with TRBJ1-2, with TRBD1 matching 9 bases. The CDR3 loop spans 14 amino acids. Germline-derived CDR1 and CDR2 are MNHEY and SVGAGI. V lost 0 bases to trimming and J lost 4 bases; unmatched junction nucleotides: 0.

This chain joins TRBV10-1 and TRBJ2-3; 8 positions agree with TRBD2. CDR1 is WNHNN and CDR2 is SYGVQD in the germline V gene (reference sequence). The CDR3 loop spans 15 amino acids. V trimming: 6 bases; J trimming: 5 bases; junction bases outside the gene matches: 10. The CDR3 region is CASSPAGVRVDTQYF. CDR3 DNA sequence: TGCGCCAGCAGCCCAGCGGGAGTGAGGGTAGATACGCAGTATTTT.

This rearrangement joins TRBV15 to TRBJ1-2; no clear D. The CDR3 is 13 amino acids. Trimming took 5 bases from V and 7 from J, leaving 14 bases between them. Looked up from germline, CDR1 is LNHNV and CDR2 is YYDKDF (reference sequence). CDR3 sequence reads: CATSRRVAGGYTF. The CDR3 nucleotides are TGTGCCACCAGCCGGAGGGTAGCGGGTGGCTACACCTTC.